The source of this T cell receptor (beta chain) is a study of CD8 T cells in Susac syndrome. TCR beta sequencing was performed on blood CD8+ and CD4+ T cells. Treatment-naive patients with stable or active relapsing-remitting disease served as multiple sclerosis controls. Germline lookup yields CDR1 DFQATT and CDR2 SNEGSKA (reference sequence). The V and J ends lost 2 bases and 5 bases respectively, with 15 bases between them. The CDR3 length is 15 residues. RNA amounts of roughly 0.45 to 1 ug underwent reverse transcription with random hexamers. The authors amplified TCR beta CDR3 across 54 Vbeta and 13 Jbeta using immunoSEQ multiplex PCR. Via MiXCR, TCRdb re-called the immunoSEQ multiplex PCR reads, giving one row per CDR3 protein. The sample has around 270,000 distinct CDR3 sequences, 65% to 90% seen once.

The chain is built from TRBV20-1 and TRBJ1-4; D gene uncertain. The specimen was CD8+ T cells from PBMCs. This TCR came from a human donor with multiple sclerosis. The CDR3 sequence: CSARSPEFNNEKLFF. The CDR3 DNA sequence: TGCAGTGCTAGATCTCCAGAGTTTAACAATGAAAAACTGTTTTTT.